This TCR beta chain was identified during a study of graft-versus-host responses after intestinal transplantation. Overall study: All of the recipients had induction that used anti-thymocyte globulin, then tacrolimus and steroids for 2 to 3 years.

Study-wide results and limits: Clonal ratios of graft-versus-host to host-versus-graft in allografts were high for patients exhibiting graft-donor T cell macrochimerism. An association linked early post-transplant HvG declines with peak circulating GvH clone levels. Recipient-marrow GvH clones were detected, some having first appeared in ileum or blood.

With regard to this clone: No antigen is known for it.

The CDR3 runs to 16 residues. Germline lookup yields CDR1 MGHRA and CDR2 YSYEKL. Profiling relied on immunoSEQ multiplex PCR, and the TCRdb table lists in-frame clones only, not all of them. The profile shows around 26,000 clones, less than 95% of them singletons. The V and J genes are TRBV4-1 and TRBJ2-5; D unresolved. The J call may be wrong; the DNA end is better matched by TRBJ2-7. This TCR was recovered from a human patient who received an intestinal transplant, so some T cells may come from the graft donor. Material: PBMCs, obtained 156 days after intestinal transplant. DNA for the CDR3: TGCGCCAGCAGCCAAGTCCCAAGCCTATTATCCTACGAGCAGTACTTC. Translating it yields CASSQVPSLLSYEQYF.